Following are 5 T cell receptor beta chains from one sample sequenced in a study of blood T cell repertoires in COVID-19. The method was immunoSEQ multiplex PCR; TCRdb's version includes in-frame clones alone and lacks a portion of them. The data contain more than 95,000 clones, 80% to 85% of them singletons. Sequencing was performed on peripheral blood. Receptors originate from a woman in her fifties or sixties with acute or convalescent COVID-19.

The J gene is TRBJ1-1, the V gene TRBV12-5, with D unclear. Germline V gives CDR1 LGHNT, CDR2 FRNRAP. This CDR3 spans 13 amino acids. Trimming took off 5 bases at V and 1 base at J, with 8 bases between the two ends. The CDR3: CASGHGGNTEAFF. The CDR3 DNA follows: TGTGCTAGTGGTCATGGCGGGAACACTGAAGCTTTCTTT.

The rearrangement joins TRBV28 to TRBJ1-4; TRBD1 matches at 10 bases. The J segment lost 4 bases and the V segment lost 3 bases, leaving 11 bases of the junction unmatched. Germline loops: CDR1 MDHEN, CDR2 SYDVKM. The CDR3 sequence is 18 residues long. The CDR3 spells CASSFVGQGFVGNEKLFF. CDR3 nucleotides: TGTGCCAGCAGTTTCGTGGGACAGGGGTTCGTCGGTAATGAAAAACTGTTTTTT.

V gene TRBV19 combines with J gene TRBJ1-2, with 8 nucleotides matching TRBD1. CDR1 and CDR2 (germline): LNHDA, SQIVND (reference sequence). The CDR3 has 15 residues. J lost 5 bases, V lost 5 bases, and 10 bases had no gene match. CDR3 bases: TGTGCCAGTAGTGACCGAGGGACAGGACAATATGGCTACACCTTC. Residues: CASSDRGTGQYGYTF.

The V and J genes are TRBV7-6 and TRBJ2-3; TRBD1 agrees at 9 bases. The CDR3 is 18 amino acids. CDR1 and CDR2 from the germline V gene are SGHVS and FNYEAQ. V shed 1 base, J shed 2 bases, and the junction held 10 bases outside the gene matches. The CDR3 coding sequence is TGTGCCAGCAGCTTAGAGATTACAGGGGGCGGATCCACAGATACGCAGTATTTT. This codes for CASSLEITGGGSTDTQYF.

V gene TRBV7-9 combines with J gene TRBJ2-1; TRBD2 aligns across 15 bases. Losses at the gene ends were 5 bases for V and 7 bases for J; bases not matched to a gene: 3. The CDR3 has 15 residues. Germline V gene lookup returns CDR1 SEHNR and CDR2 FQNEAQ (reference sequence). The CDR3 region is CASSPGTSGGNEQFF. CDR3 coding DNA: TGTGCCAGCAGCCCGGGGACTAGCGGGGGGAATGAGCAGTTCTTC.